This T cell receptor beta chain was profiled in a study of blood T cell repertoires in COVID-19. Study background: The analysed material was cDNA or gDNA that came from T cells, B-cell-depleted T cells, or PBMCs.

Here immunoSEQ multiplex PCR was the method, and the copy in TCRdb shows in-frame clones only, minus some. The sample yields approximately 300,000 clones, around 87% seen once. In its sample, this clone was seen once. This same CDR3 is encoded by further DNA sequences in the sample. Material for sequencing was peripheral blood. The clonotype originates from a woman aged 45 to 65 with active or convalescent COVID-19.

The CDR3 here is CASRTGYNQPQHF. DNA of the CDR3: TGTGCCAGTAGGACAGGATACAATCAGCCCCAGCATTTT. The genes are TRBV6-5 and TRBJ1-5; 7 bases align to TRBD1. The CDR3 loop spans 13 amino acids. The germline V gene has CDR1 MNHEY and CDR2 SVGAGI. V lost 9 bases, J lost 3 bases, and 5 bases stayed unmatched.